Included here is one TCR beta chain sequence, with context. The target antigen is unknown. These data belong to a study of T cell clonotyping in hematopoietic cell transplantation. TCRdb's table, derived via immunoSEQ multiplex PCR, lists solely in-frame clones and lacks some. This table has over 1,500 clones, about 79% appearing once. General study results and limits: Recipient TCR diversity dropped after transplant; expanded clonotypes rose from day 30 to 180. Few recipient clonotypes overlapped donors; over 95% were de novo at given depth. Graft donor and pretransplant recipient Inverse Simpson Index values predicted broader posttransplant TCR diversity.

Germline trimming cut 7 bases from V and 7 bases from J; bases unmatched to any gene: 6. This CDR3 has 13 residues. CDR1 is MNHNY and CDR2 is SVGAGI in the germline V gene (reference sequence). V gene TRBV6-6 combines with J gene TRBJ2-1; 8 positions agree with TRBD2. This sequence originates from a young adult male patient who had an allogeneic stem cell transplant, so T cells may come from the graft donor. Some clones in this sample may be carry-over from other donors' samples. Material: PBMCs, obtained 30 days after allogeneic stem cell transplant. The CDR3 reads CASTLTGGNEQFF. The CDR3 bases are TGTGCCAGCACCCTTACGGGGGGGAATGAGCAGTTCTTC.